This T cell receptor beta chain is from a study of cytotoxic CD8 clonotypes in ibrutinib-treated CLL. Study details: By median around 69 months, approximately twelve had progressed and about 15 stayed remitted; responses had been 2 complete and around 25 partial. General study findings and limits: A rise in clonality was seen at ibrutinib response, and a fall back toward baseline was seen at progression. Relative to age-matched healthy donors, clonality at baseline was higher, and it tracked circulating CD8+ T-cell counts.

Depth targeted 1 in 200,000 to 1 in 1 million T cells, averaging 10x coverage per clonotype. The repertoire was sequenced with immunoSEQ multiplex PCR; TCRdb's copy has only in-frame clones and lacks some. The repertoire holds 100,000 to 150,000 clones, with roughly 85% as singletons. The germline gives CDR1 MDHEN, CDR2 SYDVKM. This CDR3 comprises 14 residues. Trimming at V came to 7 bases and at J to 6 bases, leaving 8 bases not matched to a gene. On this clone itself: Its antigen remains unidentified.

V is TRBV28 and J is TRBJ1-4; TRBD1 matches 7 bases. The sample here was PBMCs, taken after 24 months of ibrutinib treatment. The receptor comes from a human donor with chronic lymphocytic leukemia. The CDR3 loop reads CASNLQGPYEKLFF. The CDR3 region has the DNA TGTGCCAGCAACCTACAGGGGCCTTATGAAAAACTGTTTTTT.